This T cell receptor beta chain was observed in a study of CD4+ T cells in melanoma. Study-level results: Reportedly, melanoma neoantigen-specific CD4+ T cells showed varied differentiation states. A reported correlation linked neoantigen-specific CD4+ T cells to CD8+, macrophage and B cell function.

The CDR3 has 13 amino acids. Germline CDR1 is LGHNA and CDR2 is YNFKEQ. Trimming removed 0 bases from V and 1 base from J, with 3 bases in between. TCRdb keeps only in-frame clones here, not all; method: immunoSEQ multiplex PCR. Among about 11,000 clones listed, roughly two thirds were seen once. This clone was found once. Its target is not known. The sequenced sample consisted of cells from a culture (not recorded whether cultured in vitro). This rearrangement joins TRBV4-2 to TRBJ1-1, with D unresolved. This TCR was sampled from a human donor with melanoma. In DNA, the CDR3 is TGTGCCAGCAGCCAAGACAGGAACACTGAAGCTTTCTTT. Amino acids: CASSQDRNTEAFF.